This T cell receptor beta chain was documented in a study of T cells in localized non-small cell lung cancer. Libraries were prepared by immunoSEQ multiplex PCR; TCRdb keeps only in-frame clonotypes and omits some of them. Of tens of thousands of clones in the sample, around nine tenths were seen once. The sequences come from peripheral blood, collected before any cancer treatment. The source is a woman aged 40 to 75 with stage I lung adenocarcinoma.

The CDR3 loop is CASSHTWAGRNTIYF. CDR3 DNA: TGTGCCAGCAGCCACACGTGGGCGGGGAGAAACACCATATATTTT. The chain combines TRBV7-9 with TRBJ1-3; D is unresolved. In germline, CDR1 is SEHNR, CDR2 FQNEAQ (reference sequence). The CDR3 extends over 15 amino acids. V lost 5 bases and J lost 5, with 16 bases in between.